What follows are 23 T cell receptor beta chains derived from one specimen sequenced in a study of blood T cell repertoires in COVID-19. Method: immunoSEQ multiplex PCR; TCRdb's copy keeps in-frame clones and lacks some. The repertoire includes 240,000 or so clones, over 80% of them detected once, and about 0.95% sits in the top ten. Sequencing input: PBMCs or T cells enriched from blood (not recorded which). The receptors stem from a man aged 50 to 59 who had been exposed to COVID-19.

The chain combines TRBV19 with TRBJ1-5, with D possibly matching TRBD1 (5 bases). The CDR3 has 15 residues. Between the trimmed V and J ends, which lost 2 bases and 2 bases, there was a span of 10 bases. From germline, CDR1 is LNHDA and CDR2 SQIVND (reference sequence). As DNA, the CDR3 is TGTGCCAGTAGTATACAGGGAGGGGGCAATCAGCCCCAGCATTTT. Its protein is CASSIQGGGNQPQHF.

The CDR3 DNA is TGTGCCAGCAGCTTGGGAGTAGGGGGCAACTATGGCTACACCTTC. It is translated as CASSLGVGGNYGYTF. V gene TRBV5-5 combines with J gene TRBJ1-2; 7 bases are shared with TRBD1. The CDR3 contains 15 residues. V dropped 0 bases and J dropped 2; count of bases not matched to a gene: 4. The germline gives CDR1 SGHKS, CDR2 YYEKEE (reference sequence).

This clone was seen a few times. This chain joins TRBV28 and TRBJ2-3; D possibly corresponds to TRBD1 (6 bases). V was pared by 4 bases and J by 4 bases, with 18 bases between. CDR3 length equals 16 residues. Per germline, CDR1 MDHEN and CDR2 SYDVKM. The CDR3 sequence: CASSYAKRGGADTQYF. Written as DNA, the CDR3 is TGTGCCAGCAGTTACGCTAAGAGAGGGGGAGCAGATACGCAGTATTTT.

The CDR3 nucleotides read TGTGCCAGCAGTGAGTACCAGGTGAATCAGCCCCAGCATTTT. Translating gives CASSEYQVNQPQHF. The chain joins TRBV2 to TRBJ1-5; D unresolved. Germline V gene sequence: CDR1 SNHLY, CDR2 FYNNEI. The CDR3 runs 14 residues. The V and J ends lost 3 bases and 4 bases respectively, with 10 bases between them.

The chain uses TRBV2 and TRBJ2-5; possible D gene TRBD2, 5 bases. Per germline, CDR1 SNHLY and CDR2 FYNNEI. V was cut by 4 bases and J by 5 bases, with 5 bases left in between. The CDR3 contains 11 residues. The CDR3 DNA reads TGTGCCAGCAGTGGGGAGGAGACCCAGTACTTC. Amino acid sequence: CASSGEETQYF.

V is TRBV5-6 and J is TRBJ1-1, with D unresolved. The CDR3 contains 13 residues. Germline values: CDR1 SGHDT, CDR2 YYEEEE. The V gene lost 0 bases and the J gene lost 9 bases, with 12 bases spanning the gap. CDR3 sequence: CASSLDSVIQAFF. CDR3 nucleotide sequence: TGTGCCAGCAGCTTGGATTCGGTTATTCAAGCTTTCTTT.

V is TRBV27 and J is TRBJ1-2; D uncertain. V lost 8 bases, J lost 0 bases, and 19 bases lay in between. The CDR3 has 16 amino acids. CDR1 and CDR2 (germline): MNHEY, SMNVEV (reference sequence). The CDR3 bases are TGTGCCAGCGCCCCTGGCGGGTCAGCGGCTAACTATGGCTACACCTTC. It specifies CASAPGGSAANYGYTF.

The chain joins TRBV10-3 to TRBJ2-5, with 7 bases that match TRBD2. With V trimmed by 3 bases and J by 5 bases, 6 bases remained unmatched. This CDR3 has 14 amino acids. The germline V gene has CDR1 ENHRY and CDR2 SYGVKD. CDR3 nucleotide sequence: TGTGCCATCAGTGACATCGGGGGGTCGGAGACCCAGTACTTC. Its protein product is CAISDIGGSETQYF.

The rearrangement uses TRBV7-9 and TRBJ2-7, with 9 bases identical to TRBD1. Germline V gene lookup returns CDR1 SEHNR and CDR2 FQNEAQ (reference sequence). Trimming at V came to 4 bases and at J to 4 bases, leaving 14 bases not matched to a gene. The CDR3 loop spans 17 amino acids. Written as DNA, the CDR3 is TGTGCCAGCAGCTCAAAAGGGACAGGGACTGTCCTTTACGAGCAGTACGTC. Amino acid sequence: CASSSKGTGTVLYEQYV.

This chain connects TRBV5-3 to TRBJ1-2; D not resolved. TRBV5-3 is flagged as an ORF with uncertain function. V lost 2 bases, J lost 7 bases, and 12 bases lay in between. The CDR3 has 13 amino acids. CDR3 in amino acids: CARSFFPNGGYTF. CDR3 sequence (DNA): TGTGCCAGAAGCTTTTTTCCGAACGGTGGCTACACCTTC.

This clone has only a few counts. The chain has TRBV15 and TRBJ2-3; D perhaps matches TRBD1 (6 bases). The V gene's germline CDR1 is LNHNV and CDR2 YYDKDF (reference sequence). V gave up 4 bases and J gave up 1 base, with 15 bases separating them. This CDR3 is 16 amino acids long. CDR3 nucleotide sequence: TGTGCCACCAGCAAGTTCGCAGGGGATCGCACAGATACGCAGTATTTT. Its protein product is CATSKFAGDRTDTQYF. Together with reference TRBV15 and TRBJ2-3, the CDR3 gives the full variable domain: DAMVIQNPRYQVTQFGKPVTLSCSQTLNHNVMYWYQQKSSQAPKLLFHYYDKDFNNEADTPDNFQSRRPNTSFCFLDIRSPGLGDTAMYLCATSKFAGDRTDTQYFGPGTRLTVL.

This clone occurred a few times. The chain joins TRBV27 to TRBJ2-3, with TRBD2 matching over 8 bases. Trimming cost V 2 bases and J 4 bases; bases outside gene matches: 2. In germline, CDR1 is MNHEY, CDR2 SMNVEV (reference sequence). CDR3 length: 14 amino acids. The CDR3: CASSLAAGADTQYF. CDR3 DNA: TGTGCCAGCAGTTTAGCAGCGGGGGCAGATACGCAGTATTTT.

V gene TRBV5-5 combines with J gene TRBJ1-1; no clear D gene. This CDR3 has 15 residues. Germline CDR1 is SGHKS and CDR2 is YYEKEE (reference sequence). The ends were cut back, 7 bases at V and 4 bases at J, with 20 bases in the middle. In DNA, the CDR3 is TGTGCCAGCGGTAAGGAGCCGTACTTAGGCACTGAAGCTTTCTTT. This gives the protein CASGKEPYLGTEAFF.

The rearrangement uses TRBV24-1 and TRBJ2-2; D perhaps matches TRBD2 (5 bases). CDR1 is KGHDR, CDR2 SFDVKD, per germline. This CDR3 spans 17 amino acids. V was pared by 3 bases and J by 2 bases, with 15 bases between. The CDR3 region has the DNA TGTGCCACCAGTGATGCGCGGGCAGGTGGTAACACCGGGGAGCTGTTTTTT. Translated, it gives CATSDARAGGNTGELFF.

V usage is TRBV19 and J usage is TRBJ2-7; perhaps TRBD2 as D (5 bases). The V end lost 2 bases, the J end lost 4 bases, and 9 bases lay between the germline ends. Germline assignment: CDR1 LNHDA and CDR2 SQIVND (reference sequence). The CDR3 sequence is 13 residues long. The CDR3 spells CASSILGGYEQYF. The CDR3, as DNA: TGTGCCAGTAGTATATTGGGCGGGTACGAGCAGTACTTC.

This clone was picked up one time. V gene TRBV4-1 combines with J gene TRBJ2-2, with 9 nucleotides matching TRBD2. V was clipped by 4 bases and J by 6 bases; unmatched bases: 9. Germline V gene data show CDR1 as MGHRA and CDR2 as YSYEKL. The CDR3 loop spans 16 amino acids. This CDR3 is CASSLGHSGSSGELFF. The DNA of the CDR3 is TGCGCCAGCAGCCTAGGTCATAGCGGGAGTTCCGGGGAGCTGTTTTTT.

This clone was seen a single time. CDR3: CASSQDPGNQPQHF. DNA for the CDR3: TGTGCCAGCAGCCAAGACCCGGGCAATCAGCCCCAGCATTTT. The chain links TRBV4-2 to TRBJ1-5; D unresolved. V was shortened by 0 bases and J by 2 bases, with 5 bases between the two germline ends. This CDR3 contains 14 residues. Germline lookup yields CDR1 LGHNA and CDR2 YNFKEQ.

J is TRBJ2-3 and V is TRBV3-1 (or the pseudogene TRBV3-2); 8 positions agree with TRBD2. The ends lost 6 bases at V and 3 bases at J; junction bases unmatched: 8. CDR3 size: 15 residues. Germline CDR1 is LGHDT and CDR2 is YNNKEL (reference sequence). The CDR3 DNA is TGTGCCAGCAGACCCGGGACTAGGGAAACAGATACGCAGTATTTT. This codes for CASRPGTRETDTQYF.

The CDR3 bases are TGTGCCAGCAGCTTAGGTCTGGGCCTACGGGAGACCCAGTACTTC. This codes for CASSLGLGLRETQYF. The rearrangement uses TRBV7-9 and TRBJ2-5; D gene ambiguous. The CDR3 has 15 amino acids. Trimming took 1 base from V and 5 from J, leaving 14 bases between them. Looked up from germline, CDR1 is SEHNR and CDR2 is FQNEAQ (reference sequence).

The DNA for the CDR3 is TGTGCCAGCAGCCAAGATTGGACTAGAGTCACCGGGGAGCTGTTTTTT. It specifies CASSQDWTRVTGELFF. This chain links TRBV4-2 with TRBJ2-2, with 7 bases lining up with TRBD2. V lost 0 bases to trimming and J lost 4 bases; unmatched junction nucleotides: 5. The CDR3 length is 16 residues. Germline CDR1 LGHNA, CDR2 YNFKEQ.

The rearrangement links TRBV3-1 (or the pseudogene TRBV3-2) to TRBJ1-2; D unresolved. Germline V gene lookup returns CDR1 LGHDT and CDR2 YNNKEL (reference sequence). V was pared by 4 bases and J by 8 bases, with 14 bases between. The CDR3 consists of 13 residues. The CDR3 reads CASSRLGLEGYTF. The CDR3 region has the DNA TGTGCCAGCAGCCGCCTCGGACTGGAGGGCTACACCTTC.

The rearrangement uses TRBV27 and TRBJ1-1, with D unresolved. Germline lookup yields CDR1 MNHEY and CDR2 SMNVEV (reference sequence). Trimming cost V 0 bases and J 0 bases, with 8 bases left between them. This CDR3 comprises 15 residues. The CDR3 region is CASSLSWQMNTEAFF. DNA of the CDR3: TGTGCCAGCAGTTTATCTTGGCAGATGAACACTGAAGCTTTCTTT.

The rearrangement joins TRBV28 to TRBJ2-1, with 7 nucleotides matching TRBD2. Germline V gives CDR1 MDHEN, CDR2 SYDVKM. The CDR3 covers 12 residues. The CDR3 sequence: CVAGDAYNEQFF. In DNA, the CDR3 is TGTGTTGCGGGGGACGCTTACAATGAGCAGTTCTTC.